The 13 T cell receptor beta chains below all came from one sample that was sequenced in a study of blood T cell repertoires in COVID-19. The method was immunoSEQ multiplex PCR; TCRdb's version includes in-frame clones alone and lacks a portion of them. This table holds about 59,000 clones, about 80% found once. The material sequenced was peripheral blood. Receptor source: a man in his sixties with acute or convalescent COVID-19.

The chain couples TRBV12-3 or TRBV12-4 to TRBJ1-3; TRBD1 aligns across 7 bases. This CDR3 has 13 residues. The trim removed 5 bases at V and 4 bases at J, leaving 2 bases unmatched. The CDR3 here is CASSTDRGNTIYF. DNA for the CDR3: TGTGCCAGCAGTACGGACAGGGGAAACACCATATATTTT.

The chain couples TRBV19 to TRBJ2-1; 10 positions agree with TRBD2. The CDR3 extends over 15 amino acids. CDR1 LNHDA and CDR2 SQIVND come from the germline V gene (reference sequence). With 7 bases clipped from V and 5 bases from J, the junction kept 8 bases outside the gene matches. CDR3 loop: CASTIRGLANNEQFF. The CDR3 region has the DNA TGTGCCAGTACCATAAGGGGACTAGCGAACAATGAGCAGTTCTTC. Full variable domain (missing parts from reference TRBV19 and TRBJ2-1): DGGITQSPKYLFRKEGQNVTLSCEQNLNHDAMYWYRQDPGQGLRLIYYSQIVNDFQKGDIAEGYSVSREKKESFPLTVTSAQKNPTAFYLCASTIRGLANNEQFFGPGTRLTVL.

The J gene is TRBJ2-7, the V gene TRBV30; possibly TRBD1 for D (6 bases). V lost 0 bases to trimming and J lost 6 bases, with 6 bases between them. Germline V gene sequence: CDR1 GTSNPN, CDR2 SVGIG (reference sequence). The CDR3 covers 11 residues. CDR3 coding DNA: TGTGCCTGGAGTGTACAGGGCGAGCAGTACTTC. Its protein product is CAWSVQGEQYF.

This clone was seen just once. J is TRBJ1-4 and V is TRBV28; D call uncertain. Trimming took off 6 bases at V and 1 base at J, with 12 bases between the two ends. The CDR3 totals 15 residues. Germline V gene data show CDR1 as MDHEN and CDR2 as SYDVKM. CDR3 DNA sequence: TGTGCCAGCAGCCACCCCCGGGAAACTAATGAAAAACTGTTTTTT. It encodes CASSHPRETNEKLFF.

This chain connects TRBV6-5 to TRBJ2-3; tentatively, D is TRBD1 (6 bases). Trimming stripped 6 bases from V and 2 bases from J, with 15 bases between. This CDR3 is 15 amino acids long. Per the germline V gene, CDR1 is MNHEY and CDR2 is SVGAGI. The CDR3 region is CASSLTGDVTDTQYF. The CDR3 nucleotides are TGTGCCAGCAGCTTGACAGGCGATGTCACAGATACGCAGTATTTT.

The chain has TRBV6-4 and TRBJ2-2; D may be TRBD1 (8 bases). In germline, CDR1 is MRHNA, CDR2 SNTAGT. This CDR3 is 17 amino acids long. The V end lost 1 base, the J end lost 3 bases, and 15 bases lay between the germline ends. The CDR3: CASSDCHRGGHTGELFF. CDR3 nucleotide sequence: TGTGCCAGCAGTGACTGTCACAGGGGGGGACACACCGGGGAGCTGTTTTTT.

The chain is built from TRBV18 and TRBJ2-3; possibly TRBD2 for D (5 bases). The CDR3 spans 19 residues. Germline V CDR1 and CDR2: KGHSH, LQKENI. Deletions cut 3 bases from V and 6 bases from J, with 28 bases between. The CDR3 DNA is TGTGCCAGCTCACCCCGTCTCGGATACCTAGGAGGAAACCCGGATACGCAGTATTTT. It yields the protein CASSPRLGYLGGNPDTQYF.

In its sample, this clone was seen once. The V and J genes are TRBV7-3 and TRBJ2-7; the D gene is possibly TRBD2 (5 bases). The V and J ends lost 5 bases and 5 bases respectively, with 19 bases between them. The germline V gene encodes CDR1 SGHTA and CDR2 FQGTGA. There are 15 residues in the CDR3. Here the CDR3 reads CASSPQPGSYHEQYF. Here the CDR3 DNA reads TGTGCCAGCAGCCCCCAACCGGGATCCTACCACGAGCAGTACTTC.

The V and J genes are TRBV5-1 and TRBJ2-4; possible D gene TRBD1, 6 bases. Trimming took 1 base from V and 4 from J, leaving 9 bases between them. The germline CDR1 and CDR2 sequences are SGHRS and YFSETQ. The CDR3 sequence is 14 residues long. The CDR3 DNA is TGCGCCAGCAGCTTGTCTGGACAGAAAAACATTCAGTACTTC. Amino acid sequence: CASSLSGQKNIQYF. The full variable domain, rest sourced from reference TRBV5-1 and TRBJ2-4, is KAGVTQTPRYLIKTRGQQVTLSCSPISGHRSVSWYQQTPGQGLQFLFEYFSETQRNKGNFPGRFSGRQFSNSRSEMNVSTLELGDSALYLCASSLSGQKNIQYFGAGTRLSVL.

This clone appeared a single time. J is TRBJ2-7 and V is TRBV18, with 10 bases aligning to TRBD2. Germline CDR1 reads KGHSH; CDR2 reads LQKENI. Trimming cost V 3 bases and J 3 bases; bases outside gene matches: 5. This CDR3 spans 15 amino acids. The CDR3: CASSPLAGEYYEQYF. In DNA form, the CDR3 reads TGTGCCAGCTCACCGCTAGCGGGAGAGTACTACGAGCAGTACTTC.

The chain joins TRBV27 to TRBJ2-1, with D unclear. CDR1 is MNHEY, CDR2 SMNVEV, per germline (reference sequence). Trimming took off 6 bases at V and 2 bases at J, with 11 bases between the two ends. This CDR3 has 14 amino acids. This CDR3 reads CASRPSFPYNEQFF. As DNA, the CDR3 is TGTGCCAGCAGACCTAGTTTTCCCTACAATGAGCAGTTCTTC.

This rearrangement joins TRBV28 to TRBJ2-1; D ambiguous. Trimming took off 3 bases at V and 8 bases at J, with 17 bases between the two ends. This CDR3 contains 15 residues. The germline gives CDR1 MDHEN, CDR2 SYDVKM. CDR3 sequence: CASSLPRSVGHEQFF. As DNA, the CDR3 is TGTGCCAGCAGTTTGCCCCGTTCGGTTGGGCATGAGCAGTTCTTC.

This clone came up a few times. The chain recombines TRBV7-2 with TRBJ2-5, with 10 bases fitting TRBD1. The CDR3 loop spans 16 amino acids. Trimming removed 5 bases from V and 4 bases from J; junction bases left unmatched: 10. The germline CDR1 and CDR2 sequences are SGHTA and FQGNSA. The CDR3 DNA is TGTGCCAGCAGCCCCCAGACAGGGGGCTCGGGAGAGACCCAGTACTTC. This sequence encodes CASSPQTGGSGETQYF.